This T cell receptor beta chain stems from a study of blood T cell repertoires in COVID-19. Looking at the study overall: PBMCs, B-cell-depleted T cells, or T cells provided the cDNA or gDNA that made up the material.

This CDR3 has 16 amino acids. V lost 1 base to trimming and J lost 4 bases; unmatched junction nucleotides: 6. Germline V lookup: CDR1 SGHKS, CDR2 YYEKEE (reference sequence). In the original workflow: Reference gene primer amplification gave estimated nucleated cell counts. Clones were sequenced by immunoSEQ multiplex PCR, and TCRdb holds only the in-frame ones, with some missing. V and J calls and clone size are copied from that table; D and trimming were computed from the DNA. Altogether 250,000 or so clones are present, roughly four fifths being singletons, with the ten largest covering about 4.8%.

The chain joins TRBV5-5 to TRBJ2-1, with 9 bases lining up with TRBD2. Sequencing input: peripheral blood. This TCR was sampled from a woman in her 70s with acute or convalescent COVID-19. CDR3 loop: CASSLLGGGDYNEQFF. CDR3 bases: TGTGCCAGCAGCTTGCTCGGCGGGGGGGATTACAATGAGCAGTTCTTC. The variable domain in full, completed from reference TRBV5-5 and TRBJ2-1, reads DAGVTQSPTHLIKTRGQQVTLRCSPISGHKSVSWYQQVLGQGPQFIFQYYEKEERGRGNFPDRFSARQFPNYSSELNVNALLLGDSALYLCASSLLGGGDYNEQFFGPGTRLTVL.